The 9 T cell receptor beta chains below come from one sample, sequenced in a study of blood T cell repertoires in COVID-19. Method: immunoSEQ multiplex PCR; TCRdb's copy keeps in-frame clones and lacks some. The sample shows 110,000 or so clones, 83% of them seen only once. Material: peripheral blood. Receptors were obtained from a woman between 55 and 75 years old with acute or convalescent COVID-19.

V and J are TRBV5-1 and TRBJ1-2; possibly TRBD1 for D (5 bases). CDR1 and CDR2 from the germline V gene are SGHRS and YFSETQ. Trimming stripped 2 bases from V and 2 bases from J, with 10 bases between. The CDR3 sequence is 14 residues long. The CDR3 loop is CASSFGGNNYGYTF. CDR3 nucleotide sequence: TGCGCCAGCAGCTTCGGGGGGAACAACTATGGCTACACCTTC.

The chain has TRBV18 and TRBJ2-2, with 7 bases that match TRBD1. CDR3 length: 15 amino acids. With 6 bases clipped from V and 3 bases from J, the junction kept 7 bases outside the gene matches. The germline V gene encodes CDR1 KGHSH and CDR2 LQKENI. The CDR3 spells CASSPNRGDTGELFF. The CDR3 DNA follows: TGTGCCAGCTCCCCTAACAGGGGAGACACCGGGGAGCTGTTTTTT.

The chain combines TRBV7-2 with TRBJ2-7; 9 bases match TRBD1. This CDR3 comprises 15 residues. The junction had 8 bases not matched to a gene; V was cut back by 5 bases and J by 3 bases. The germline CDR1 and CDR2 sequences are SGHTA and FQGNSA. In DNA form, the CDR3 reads TGTGCCAGCAGCAAGGTTTGGACAGGGGACTACGAGCAGTACTTC. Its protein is CASSKVWTGDYEQYF.

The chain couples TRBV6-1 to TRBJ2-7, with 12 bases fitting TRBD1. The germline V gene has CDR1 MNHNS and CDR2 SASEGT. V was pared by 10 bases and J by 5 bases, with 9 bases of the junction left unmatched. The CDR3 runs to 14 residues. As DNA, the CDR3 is TGTGCCACCCGAACCGGGACAGGGGGCAACGAGCAGTACTTC. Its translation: CATRTGTGGNEQYF.

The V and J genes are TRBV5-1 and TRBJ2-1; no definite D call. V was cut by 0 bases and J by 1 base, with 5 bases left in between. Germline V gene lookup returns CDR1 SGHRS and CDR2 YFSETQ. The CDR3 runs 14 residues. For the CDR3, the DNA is TGCGCCAGCAGCTTGGACAGATCCTACAATGAGCAGTTCTTC. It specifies CASSLDRSYNEQFF.

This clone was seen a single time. The CDR3 here is CASSYPGLLYEQYF. CDR3 coding DNA: TGTGCCAGCAGCTACCCGGGACTCCTCTACGAGCAGTACTTC. This chain connects TRBV7-9 to TRBJ2-7; perhaps TRBD2 as D (6 bases). V was trimmed by 4 bases and J by 3 bases, leaving 13 bases between them. Germline V gives CDR1 SEHNR, CDR2 FQNEAQ (reference sequence). The length of the CDR3 is 14 residues. Based on the CDR3 plus reference TRBV7-9 and TRBJ2-7, the full variable domain is DTGVSQNPRHKITKRGQNVTFRCDPISEHNRLYWYRQTLGQGPEFLTYFQNEAQLEKSRLLSDRFSAERPKGSFSTLEIQRTEQGDSAMYLCASSYPGLLYEQYFGPGTRLTVT.

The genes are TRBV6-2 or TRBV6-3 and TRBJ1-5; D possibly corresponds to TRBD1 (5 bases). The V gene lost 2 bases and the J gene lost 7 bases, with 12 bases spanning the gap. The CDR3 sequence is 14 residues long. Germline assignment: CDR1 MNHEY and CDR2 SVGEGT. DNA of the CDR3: TGTGCCAGCAGTTACGGCAGGGTTGGGCAGCCCCAGCATTTT. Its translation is CASSYGRVGQPQHF.

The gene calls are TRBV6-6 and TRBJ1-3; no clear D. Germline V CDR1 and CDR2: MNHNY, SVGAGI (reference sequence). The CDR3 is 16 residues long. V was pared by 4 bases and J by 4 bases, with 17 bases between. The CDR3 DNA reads TGTGCCAGCAGTTTCTTGCATATCTTGAGCGGAAACACCATATATTTT. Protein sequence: CASSFLHILSGNTIYF.

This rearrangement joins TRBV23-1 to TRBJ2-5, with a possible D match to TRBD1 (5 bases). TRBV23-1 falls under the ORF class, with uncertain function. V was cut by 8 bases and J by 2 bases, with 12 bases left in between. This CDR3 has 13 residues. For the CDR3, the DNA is TGCGCCAGCGGGGCTGGCTATCAAGAGACCCAGTACTTC. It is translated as CASGAGYQETQYF.